A single sample is the source of the 30 T cell receptor beta chains below, sequenced in a study of blood T cell repertoires in COVID-19. Method: immunoSEQ multiplex PCR; TCRdb's copy keeps in-frame clones and lacks some. There are 90,000 to 100,000 clones in the sample; 72% occur only once, and about 22% lies in the top ten. Source material: peripheral blood. The receptors were gathered from a woman in her sixties or seventies in a cohort sampled during active or convalescent COVID-19.

The chain recombines TRBV7-2 with TRBJ1-2; 8 nucleotides align to TRBD1. J lost 4 bases, V lost 5 bases, and 9 bases had no gene match. From germline, CDR1 is SGHTA and CDR2 FQGNSA. CDR3 length: 15 amino acids. The DNA for the CDR3 is TGTGCCAGCAGCCCTCAGGGGGCCCTAGGCTATGGCTACACCTTC. It is translated as CASSPQGALGYGYTF.

The V gene is TRBV19, the J gene TRBJ1-1; the D gene is possibly TRBD1 (5 bases). The CDR3 has 17 amino acids. V lost 6 bases, J lost 0 bases, and 20 bases lay in between. Germline CDR1 LNHDA, CDR2 SQIVND (reference sequence). The CDR3 protein is CASRGREGRAMNTEAFF. Here the CDR3 DNA reads TGTGCCAGTAGGGGGCGTGAGGGGAGGGCCATGAACACTGAAGCTTTCTTT.

The CDR3 DNA follows: TGTGCCAGCTCACCGGCCAGGGCGGAGACCCAGTACTTC. Translating it yields CASSPARAETQYF. The genes are TRBV18 and TRBJ2-5; D may be TRBD1 (5 bases). The CDR3 has 13 residues. Germline-derived CDR1 and CDR2 are KGHSH and LQKENI. The V end was cut by 3 bases, the J end by 5 bases, with 10 bases between. The variable domain in full, with the rest retrieved from reference TRBV18 and TRBJ2-5, is NAGVMQNPRHLVRRRGQEARLRCSPMKGHSHVYWYRQLPEEGLKFMVYLQKENIIDESGMPKERFSAEFPKEGPSILRIQQVVRGDSAAYFCASSPARAETQYFGPGTRLLVL.

The chain employs TRBV7-2 and TRBJ2-1; 10 bases are a match to TRBD1. The CDR3 length is 18 residues. Per the germline V gene, CDR1 is SGHTA and CDR2 is FQGNSA. With 4 bases clipped from V and 7 bases from J, the junction kept 16 bases outside the gene matches. Written as DNA, the CDR3 is TGTGCCAGCAGCTCCCGGGTCGGGGGACAGGGGACGAGGAATGAGCAGTTCTTC. Translation gives CASSSRVGGQGTRNEQFF.

The rearrangement uses TRBV10-3 and TRBJ2-5; 11 positions match TRBD2. Germline V gene sequence: CDR1 ENHRY, CDR2 SYGVKD. This CDR3 has 15 amino acids. The V segment lost 6 bases and the J segment 4 bases; nucleotides outside the gene matches: 7. Written as DNA, the CDR3 is TGTGCCATCAGCCCGACTAGCGGGGCCCCAGAGACCCAGTACTTC. Translated, it gives CAISPTSGAPETQYF.

This clone occurred once. The rearrangement joins TRBV19 to TRBJ2-7; TRBD1 is a possible D gene (5 bases). The CDR3 consists of 14 residues. V shed 3 bases and J shed 0 bases, with 9 bases lying between them. Germline V gene lookup returns CDR1 LNHDA and CDR2 SQIVND (reference sequence). The CDR3 sequence: CASSITRVSYEQYF. CDR3 DNA sequence: TGTGCCAGTAGTATCACCAGGGTCTCCTACGAGCAGTACTTC.

The rearrangement uses TRBV3-1 (or the pseudogene TRBV3-2) and TRBJ2-7; D unclear. CDR1 is LGHDT and CDR2 is YNNKEL in the germline V gene (reference sequence). The CDR3 is 15 residues long. V gave up 6 bases and J gave up 3 bases, with 18 bases separating them. CDR3 residues: CASSLQVSTFYEQYF. The CDR3 DNA reads as TGTGCCAGCAGTCTCCAAGTCAGTACCTTCTACGAGCAGTACTTC.

There are many counts of this clone. The same CDR3 also results from other DNA sequences found in this sample. The chain carries TRBV2 and TRBJ1-2; no reliable D call. The V gene's germline CDR1 is SNHLY and CDR2 FYNNEI. The length of the CDR3 is 12 residues. V gave up 4 bases and J gave up 4 bases, with 7 bases separating them. CDR3 region: CASSATGYGYTF. DNA of the CDR3: TGTGCCAGCAGTGCGACGGGCTATGGCTACACCTTC.

J is TRBJ1-1 and V is TRBV7-9; D unclear. V gave up 5 bases and J gave up 0 bases, with 13 bases separating them. The CDR3 is made up of 15 amino acids. In germline, CDR1 is SEHNR, CDR2 FQNEAQ (reference sequence). The CDR3 reads CASSRFDSLNTEAFF. For the CDR3, the DNA is TGTGCCAGCAGCCGTTTTGACTCCTTGAACACTGAAGCTTTCTTT.

The chain has TRBV18 and TRBJ1-6; TRBD1 aligns across 8 bases. This CDR3 is built from 15 residues. The germline V gene encodes CDR1 KGHSH and CDR2 LQKENI. V dropped 3 bases and J dropped 9; count of bases not matched to a gene: 7. The CDR3 nucleotides read TGTGCCAGCTCACCCTATGGACAGGGAGGTTCACCCCTCCACTTT. As protein: CASSPYGQGGSPLHF. The whole variable domain, remainder taken from reference TRBV18 and TRBJ1-6, is NAGVMQNPRHLVRRRGQEARLRCSPMKGHSHVYWYRQLPEEGLKFMVYLQKENIIDESGMPKERFSAEFPKEGPSILRIQQVVRGDSAAYFCASSPYGQGGSPLHFGNGTRLTVT.

This clone showed up many times. The gene calls are TRBV29-1 and TRBJ2-1, with 10 bases matching TRBD1. V was pared by 7 bases and J by 7 bases, with 13 bases of the junction left unmatched. The CDR3 covers 15 residues. Germline V lookup: CDR1 SQVTM, CDR2 ANQGSEA. In nucleotides, the CDR3 is TGCAGCGCTAGAGGGGACAGGGGAGCATTTAATGAGCAGTTCTTC. Translated: CSARGDRGAFNEQFF.

This chain connects TRBV18 to TRBJ2-5; 10 nucleotides line up with TRBD2. Germline V CDR1 and CDR2: KGHSH, LQKENI. The V gene end was trimmed by 2 bases and the J gene end by 0 bases; junction bases not matched to a gene: 3. This CDR3 comprises 16 residues. CDR3 coding DNA: TGTGCCAGCTCACCAGGACTAGCGGTAAACCAAGAGACCCAGTACTTC. Its translation: CASSPGLAVNQETQYF.

The rearrangement uses TRBV5-1 and TRBJ2-1; 7 bases line up with TRBD2. V was clipped by 4 bases and J by 4 bases; unmatched bases: 14. This CDR3 has 17 amino acids. Looked up from germline, CDR1 is SGHRS and CDR2 is YFSETQ. DNA of the CDR3: TGCGCCAGCAGCACCGGTTTACTAGCGTCTGGGTACAATGAGCAGTTCTTC. Translating it yields CASSTGLLASGYNEQFF.

V is TRBV6-2 or TRBV6-3 and J is TRBJ2-1; TRBD2 matches 8 bases. Trimming cost V 2 bases and J 7 bases; bases outside gene matches: 16. The CDR3 consists of 18 residues. Germline V lookup: CDR1 MNHEY, CDR2 SVGEGT. This CDR3 reads CASSYGGLAGGGWNEQFF. CDR3 DNA sequence: TGTGCCAGCAGTTACGGGGGACTCGCGGGGGGAGGTTGGAATGAGCAGTTCTTC.

On this clone itself: An end of the junction differs from the germline gene, which may be a read error. The chain employs TRBV2 and TRBJ1-5; D is undetermined. In germline, CDR1 is SNHLY, CDR2 FYNNEI. The CDR3 covers 15 residues. CDR3 nucleotides: TGTGCCAGCAGCGAAGGACGGAGGCCCAATCAGCCCCAGCATTTT. This codes for CASSEGRRPNQPQHF. Complete variable domain (other parts from reference TRBV2 and TRBJ1-5): EPEVTQTPSHQVTQMGQEVILRCVPISNHLYFYWYRQILGQKVEFLVSFYNNEISEKSEIFDDQFSVERPDGSNFTLKIRSTKLEDSAMYFCASSEGRRPNQPQHFGDGTRLSIL.

The chain recombines TRBV2 with TRBJ1-4, with D possibly being TRBD1 (5 bases). Germline CDR1 and CDR2: SNHLY and FYNNEI. This CDR3 is 15 amino acids long. The V end lost 2 bases, the J end lost 6 bases, and 13 bases lay between the germline ends. This chain's CDR3 is CASSELRVMDEKLFF. The CDR3 coding sequence is TGTGCCAGCAGTGAACTCAGGGTAATGGATGAAAAACTGTTTTTT.

This clone was recorded a few times. Here the CDR3 DNA reads TGTGCCAGCACCGGACTAGGAGGAGATACGCAGTATTTT. This translates into CASTGLGGDTQYF. V usage is TRBV3-1 (or the pseudogene TRBV3-2) and J usage is TRBJ2-3, with 7 bases fitting TRBD2. The V and J ends lost 7 bases and 5 bases, in that order; junction bases with no gene match: 6. This CDR3 is 13 amino acids long. Germline loops: CDR1 LGHDT, CDR2 YNNKEL (reference sequence).

The chain links TRBV4-2 to TRBJ2-3, with D tentatively TRBD1 (6 bases). The CDR3 length is 13 residues. Deletions cut 6 bases from V and 2 bases from J, with 9 bases between. Germline values: CDR1 LGHNA, CDR2 YNFKEQ. This chain's CDR3 is CASRGQITDTQYF. The DNA of the CDR3 is TGTGCCAGCAGGGGACAAATCACAGATACGCAGTATTTT.

V gene TRBV12-3 or TRBV12-4 combines with J gene TRBJ2-1; D is undetermined. V was cut by 6 bases and J by 7 bases, with 10 bases left in between. The CDR3 is 12 amino acids. Here the CDR3 DNA reads TGTGCCAGCAGCTCGGTGAGGAATGAGCAGTTCTTC. Its protein is CASSSVRNEQFF.

This rearrangement joins TRBV7-9 to TRBJ2-4, with TRBD1 matching 9 bases. Trimming removed 5 bases from V and 5 bases from J; junction bases left unmatched: 10. The CDR3 is 16 residues long. Germline lookup yields CDR1 SEHNR and CDR2 FQNEAQ (reference sequence). CDR3 DNA: TGTGCCAGCAGCAAATGGACAGGGGCGAACGAAAACATTCAGTACTTC. Translation gives CASSKWTGANENIQYF. The full variable domain, its missing parts supplied by reference TRBV7-9 and TRBJ2-4, is DTGVSQNPRHKITKRGQNVTFRCDPISEHNRLYWYRQTLGQGPEFLTYFQNEAQLEKSRLLSDRFSAERPKGSFSTLEIQRTEQGDSAMYLCASSKWTGANENIQYFGAGTRLSVL.

This sequence joins TRBV11-2 and TRBJ2-7; 10 bases are shared with TRBD1. Germline assignment: CDR1 SGHAT and CDR2 FQNNGV. CDR3 length equals 15 residues. V trimming: 3 bases; J trimming: 4 bases; junction bases outside the gene matches: 6. CDR3 sequence (DNA): TGTGCCAGCAGCTTTGACAGGGGGCGAAGGTACGAGCAGTACTTC. Translated, it gives CASSFDRGRRYEQYF.

V and J are TRBV4-2 and TRBJ1-3; 8 bases match TRBD1. Germline lookup yields CDR1 LGHNA and CDR2 YNFKEQ. The junction had 7 bases not matched to a gene; V was cut back by 4 bases and J by 2 bases. This CDR3 contains 16 residues. The CDR3 protein is CASSRGQATPGNTIYF. The CDR3 DNA is TGTGCCAGCAGCCGGGGACAGGCAACCCCTGGAAACACCATATATTTT.

This clone was recorded many times. The V gene is TRBV24-1, the J gene TRBJ1-1; D possibly corresponds to TRBD1 (6 bases). This CDR3 is built from 14 residues. The ends were cut back, 10 bases at V and 3 bases at J, with 17 bases in the middle. Germline CDR1 KGHDR, CDR2 SFDVKD. The CDR3 reads CATRSGGRDTEAFF. The CDR3 DNA reads as TGTGCCACTCGAAGCGGGGGCCGGGACACTGAAGCTTTCTTT.

In this sample, this clone turned up once. The rearrangement joins TRBV2 to TRBJ1-2; TRBD1 matches at 7 bases. The germline CDR1 and CDR2 sequences are SNHLY and FYNNEI. The junction had 13 bases not matched to a gene; V was cut back by 4 bases and J by 8 bases. The CDR3 totals 15 residues. CDR3 in amino acids: CASSVTETGPGGYTF. The DNA of the CDR3 is TGTGCCAGCAGTGTTACAGAGACAGGGCCGGGAGGCTACACCTTC.

This clone appeared a few times. The V call is TRBV3-1 (or the pseudogene TRBV3-2), the J call TRBJ1-2; TRBD1 matches at 9 bases. The CDR3 runs 15 residues. The ends lost 3 bases at V and 8 bases at J; junction bases unmatched: 10. Germline V gives CDR1 LGHDT, CDR2 YNNKEL (reference sequence). The CDR3 reads CASSQPGQGVGGYTF. The CDR3 nucleotides read TGTGCCAGCAGCCAGCCGGGACAGGGTGTCGGCGGCTACACCTTC.

This clone was counted once. The J gene is TRBJ2-1, the V gene TRBV11-2; 11 bases fit TRBD2. The trim removed 6 bases at V and 3 bases at J, leaving 7 bases unmatched. Germline V CDR1 and CDR2: SGHAT, FQNNGV. CDR3 size: 16 residues. The CDR3 nucleotides read TGTGCCAGCAGTCCACTGGGACTAGCGGTCTACAATGAGCAGTTCTTC. This codes for CASSPLGLAVYNEQFF.

The chain employs TRBV19 and TRBJ1-4, with 7 bases identical to TRBD1. CDR1 is LNHDA and CDR2 is SQIVND in the germline V gene (reference sequence). The CDR3 contains 14 residues. Trimming took 3 bases from V and 5 from J; bases not matched to a gene: 3. This chain's CDR3 is CASSIGQANEKLFF. CDR3 bases: TGTGCCAGTAGTATCGGACAGGCGAATGAAAAACTGTTTTTT. Complete variable domain (other parts from reference TRBV19 and TRBJ1-4): DGGITQSPKYLFRKEGQNVTLSCEQNLNHDAMYWYRQDPGQGLRLIYYSQIVNDFQKGDIAEGYSVSREKKESFPLTVTSAQKNPTAFYLCASSIGQANEKLFFGSGTQLSVL.

The chain combines TRBV6-2 or TRBV6-3 with TRBJ1-1, with D maybe TRBD1 (6 bases). This CDR3 contains 13 residues. V was pared by 4 bases and J by 5 bases, with 11 bases between. Germline assignment: CDR1 MNHEY and CDR2 SVGEGT. The CDR3 sequence is CASSSDRVTEAFF. The CDR3 nucleotides read TGTGCCAGCAGTTCGGACAGAGTAACTGAAGCTTTCTTT.

The chain has TRBV5-5 and TRBJ1-2, with TRBD1 matching 8 bases. The length of the CDR3 is 17 residues. Per the germline V gene, CDR1 is SGHKS and CDR2 is YYEKEE (reference sequence). J was trimmed by 1 base and V by 6 bases; bases with no gene match: 14. The DNA of the CDR3 is TGTGCCAGCACCACCTTAGGACAGGGCTTTTTTAACTATGGCTACACCTTC. It encodes CASTTLGQGFFNYGYTF.

The genes are TRBV4-1 and TRBJ2-7; the match to TRBD1 covers 8 bases. After removal of 4 bases from V and 2 bases from J, the junction contained 13 bases not matched to a gene. Looked up from germline, CDR1 is MGHRA and CDR2 is YSYEKL. The CDR3 has 17 residues. The CDR3 is CASSRKFDTGGPYEQYF. CDR3 in DNA: TGCGCCAGCAGCCGCAAATTCGACACAGGGGGACCCTACGAGCAGTACTTC.